The T cell receptor beta chain described here comes from a study of T cells in tumors after PD-1 blockade. As for the study in general: Patients had no prior checkpoint blockade, systemic immunosuppressants, or anti-cancer therapy within 4 weeks. A subset received ongoing vismodegib 150 mg daily alongside anti-PD-1 therapy. Study results and limitations: Blood contained about 43% of the tumor's TCR clonotypes.

Produced via immunoSEQ multiplex PCR; TCRdb's table is partial and in-frame only. The data show around 34,000 clones, 70% to 75% seen once. Germline V CDR1 and CDR2: SGHDT, YYEEEE. V gave up 3 bases and J gave up 9 bases, with 13 bases separating them. The CDR3 has 13 amino acids. As concerns this clone: Its antigen is unidentified.

The clonotype was recovered from a human donor with basal cell carcinoma. The specimen was PBMCs, collected after anti-PD-1 treatment. The V and J genes are TRBV5-6 and TRBJ1-5; TRBD1 might be the D (5 bases). The CDR3 sequence is CASSSRTTRPQHF. CDR3 in DNA: TGTGCCAGCAGCTCCCGGACAACTCGGCCCCAGCATTTT.